The 8 T cell receptor beta chains in this list originate from one sample, sequenced in a study of blood T cells in healthy people across ages. A second PCR, run for about 7 to 11 cycles, used a sample-barcoded 5' primer plus a J-beta primer mix. TCRdb re-derived calls from the 5' RACE reads in MiXCR, one entry per CDR3 protein. The table shows about 970,000 distinct CDR3 sequences, with roughly 50% occurring only once. Source material: blood. Source of these receptors: an older woman in good health.

Written as DNA, the CDR3 is TGTGCCAGCACCGACAGCGGGAGGGCGACAGATACGCAGTATTTT. Amino acids: CASTDSGRATDTQYF. The rearrangement joins TRBV12-3 or TRBV12-4 to TRBJ2-3, with 10 bases aligning to TRBD2. Germline trimming cut 7 bases from V and 3 bases from J; bases unmatched to any gene: 7. The CDR3 has 15 amino acids.

This clonotype was found a few times. The chain links TRBV20-1 to TRBJ2-7, with 11 bases matching TRBD2. From germline, CDR1 is DFQATT and CDR2 SNEGSKA (reference sequence). After removal of 6 bases from V and 4 bases from J, the junction contained 8 bases not matched to a gene. The CDR3 is made up of 14 amino acids. The CDR3 bases are TGCAGTGCACCCTTGGGGACTAGCGGTTACGAGCAGTACTTC. Amino acids: CSAPLGTSGYEQYF.

This chain uses TRBV20-1 with TRBJ2-7; tentative D call: TRBD2 (6 bases). The J call could be wrong; TRBJ2-5 is a better fit for the DNA end. The CDR3 totals 14 residues. Germline V gene sequence: CDR1 DFQATT, CDR2 SNEGSKA (reference sequence). CDR3 protein: CSAEHGSYPETQYF. For the CDR3, the DNA is TGCAGTGCCGAGCACGGGAGTTATCCAGAGACCCAGTACTTC.

The chain carries TRBV6-5 and TRBJ2-7, with D uncertain. CDR1 and CDR2 from the germline V gene are MNHEY and SVGAGI. The V end was cut by 3 bases, the J end by 5 bases, with 5 bases between. The CDR3 covers 11 residues. CDR3 sequence: CASSYNDEQYF. The CDR3 nucleotides read TGTGCCAGCAGTTATAACGACGAGCAGTACTTC.

This chain's CDR3 is CASSYGVLAIHSYGYTF. CDR3 coding DNA: TGTGCCAGCAGTTACGGGGTTCTCGCAATTCACAGCTATGGCTACACCTTC. The genes are TRBV6-5 and TRBJ1-2, with D uncertain. Per the germline V gene, CDR1 is MNHEY and CDR2 is SVGAGI. Trimming left V 2 bases short and J 4 bases short, with 20 bases between. This CDR3 contains 17 residues.

V and J are TRBV29-1 and TRBJ2-3, with 7 bases lining up with TRBD1. The CDR3 spans 12 residues. Germline V CDR1 and CDR2: SQVTM, ANQGSEA. V was pared by 5 bases and J by 7 bases, with 6 bases of the junction left unmatched. The CDR3 is CSVFDRENTQYF. The CDR3 DNA sequence: TGCAGCGTTTTCGACAGGGAAAATACGCAGTATTTT.

The chain combines TRBV7-2 with TRBJ2-1; no clear D gene. The CDR3 is 15 amino acids. The V gene's germline CDR1 is SGHTA and CDR2 FQGNSA. V was pared by 2 bases and J by 4 bases, with 12 bases between. CDR3 nucleotide sequence: TGTGCCAGCAGCTTATCTGGGAATAGGTACAATGAGCAGTTCTTC. This gives the protein CASSLSGNRYNEQFF.

The chain is built from TRBV29-1 and TRBJ2-7; TRBD2 aligns across 14 bases. Germline lookup yields CDR1 SQVTM and CDR2 ANQGSEA. CDR3 length equals 15 residues. J gave up 3 bases and V 6 bases, and 7 bases lay outside the gene matches. CDR3: CSVTGLAGALYEQYF. The CDR3 DNA reads TGCAGCGTAACGGGACTAGCGGGAGCTCTCTACGAGCAGTACTTC.